This T cell receptor (beta chain) appears in the sequencing data of a study of cytomegalovirus exposure and HLA in healthy donors. This CDR3 is built from 14 residues. The germline gives CDR1 MNHEY, CDR2 SVGAGI. V was cut by 5 bases and J by 8 bases, with 13 bases left in between. Clones were sequenced by immunoSEQ multiplex PCR, and TCRdb holds only the in-frame ones, with some missing. The sample lists about 130,000 clones, approximately 89% occurring once. The chain employs TRBV6-5 and TRBJ1-6; D unclear. The sample was PBMCs. This TCR was recovered from a woman between 18 and 29 years old in good health and CMV-seropositive. This chain's CDR3 is CASSGRDGDSPLHF. The CDR3 nucleotides are TGTGCCAGCAGTGGACGAGACGGGGATTCACCCCTCCACTTT.